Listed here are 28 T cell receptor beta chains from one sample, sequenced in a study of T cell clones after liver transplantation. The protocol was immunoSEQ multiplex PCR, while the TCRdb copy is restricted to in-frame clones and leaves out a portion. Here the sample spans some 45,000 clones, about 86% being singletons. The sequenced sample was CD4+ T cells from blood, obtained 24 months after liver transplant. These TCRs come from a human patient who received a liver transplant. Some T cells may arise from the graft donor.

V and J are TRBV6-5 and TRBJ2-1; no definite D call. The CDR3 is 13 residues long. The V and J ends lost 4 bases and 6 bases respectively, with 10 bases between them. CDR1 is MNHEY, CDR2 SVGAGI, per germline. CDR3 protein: CASSLGHFNEQFF. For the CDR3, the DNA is TGTGCCAGCAGTTTAGGGCACTTCAATGAGCAGTTCTTC.

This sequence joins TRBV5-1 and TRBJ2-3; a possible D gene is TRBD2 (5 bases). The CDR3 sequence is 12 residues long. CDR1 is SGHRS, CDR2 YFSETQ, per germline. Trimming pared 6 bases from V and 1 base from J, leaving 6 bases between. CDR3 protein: CASTGGTDTQYF. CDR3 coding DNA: TGCGCCAGCACCGGGGGCACAGATACGCAGTATTTT.

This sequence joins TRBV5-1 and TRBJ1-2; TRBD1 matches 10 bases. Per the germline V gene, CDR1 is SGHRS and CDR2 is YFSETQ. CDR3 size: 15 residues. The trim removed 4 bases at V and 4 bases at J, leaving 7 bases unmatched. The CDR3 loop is CASSMTGGEPYGYTF. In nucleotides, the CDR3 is TGCGCCAGCAGCATGACAGGGGGCGAACCCTATGGCTACACCTTC.

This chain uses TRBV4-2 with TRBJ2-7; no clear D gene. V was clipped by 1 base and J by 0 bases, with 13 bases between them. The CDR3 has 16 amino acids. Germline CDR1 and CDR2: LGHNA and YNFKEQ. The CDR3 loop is CASSQVRGWNSYEQYF. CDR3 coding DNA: TGTGCCAGCAGCCAAGTCAGAGGCTGGAACTCCTACGAGCAGTACTTC.

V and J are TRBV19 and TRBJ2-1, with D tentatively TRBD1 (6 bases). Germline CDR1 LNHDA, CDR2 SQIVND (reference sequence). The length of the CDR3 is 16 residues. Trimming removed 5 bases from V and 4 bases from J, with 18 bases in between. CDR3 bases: TGTGCCAGTAGTCCCCAGCGGCCCAGGGGATACAATGAGCAGTTCTTC. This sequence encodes CASSPQRPRGYNEQFF.

CDR3 in amino acids: CSVSDPAGTGVTYEQYF. Here the CDR3 DNA reads TGCAGCGTTAGCGACCCCGCGGGGACAGGTGTTACCTACGAGCAGTACTTC. The chain couples TRBV29-1 to TRBJ2-7, with 8 bases lining up with TRBD1. V shed 5 bases and J 2 bases; nucleotides not matched to a gene: 17. This CDR3 is built from 17 residues. Germline V gene data show CDR1 as SQVTM and CDR2 as ANQGSEA.

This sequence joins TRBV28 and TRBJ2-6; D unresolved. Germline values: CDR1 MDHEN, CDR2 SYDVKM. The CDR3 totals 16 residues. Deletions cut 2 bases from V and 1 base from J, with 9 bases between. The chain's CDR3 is CASSLPLTSGANVLTF. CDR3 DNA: TGTGCCAGCAGTTTACCCCTTACTTCTGGGGCCAACGTCCTGACTTTC.

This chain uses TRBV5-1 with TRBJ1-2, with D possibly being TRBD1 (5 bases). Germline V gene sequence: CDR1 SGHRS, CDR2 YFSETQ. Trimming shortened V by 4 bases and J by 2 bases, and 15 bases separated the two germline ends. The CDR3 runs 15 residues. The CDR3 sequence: CASSEPQEINYGYTF. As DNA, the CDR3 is TGCGCCAGCAGCGAACCACAGGAAATCAACTATGGCTACACCTTC.

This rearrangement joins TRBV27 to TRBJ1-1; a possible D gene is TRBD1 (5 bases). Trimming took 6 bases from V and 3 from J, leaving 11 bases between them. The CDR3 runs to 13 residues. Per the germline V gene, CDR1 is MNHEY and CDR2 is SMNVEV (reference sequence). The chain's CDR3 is CASSRSRDTEAFF. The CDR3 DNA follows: TGTGCCAGCAGCCGAAGCAGGGACACTGAAGCTTTCTTT.

The CDR3 DNA follows: TGTGCCAGCAGAGTCACGGGACGGGATGGCTACACCTTC. Encoded protein: CASRVTGRDGYTF. V and J are TRBV28 and TRBJ1-2, with D tentatively TRBD1 (5 bases). The germline V gene encodes CDR1 MDHEN and CDR2 SYDVKM. The CDR3 loop spans 13 amino acids. The V end was cut by 6 bases, the J end by 6 bases, with 14 bases between.

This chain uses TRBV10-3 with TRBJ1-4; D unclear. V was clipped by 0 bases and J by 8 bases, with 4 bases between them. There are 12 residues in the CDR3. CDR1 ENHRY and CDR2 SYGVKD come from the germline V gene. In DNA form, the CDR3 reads TGTGCCATCAGTGAGTCTGGGGAAAAACTGTTTTTT. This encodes CAISESGEKLFF.

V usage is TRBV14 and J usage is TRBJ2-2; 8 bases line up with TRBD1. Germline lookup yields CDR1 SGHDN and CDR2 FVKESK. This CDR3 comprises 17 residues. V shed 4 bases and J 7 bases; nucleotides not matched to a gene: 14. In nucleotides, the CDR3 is TGTGCCAGCAGCCGCCACACCGGGACAGGTGGCGGCGGGGAGCTGTTTTTT. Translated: CASSRHTGTGGGGELFF.

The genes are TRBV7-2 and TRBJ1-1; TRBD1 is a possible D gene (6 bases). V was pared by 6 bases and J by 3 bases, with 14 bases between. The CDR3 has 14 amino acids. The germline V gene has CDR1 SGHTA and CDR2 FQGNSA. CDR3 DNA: TGTGCCAGCAGTTCCCCTACAGGGTACACTGAAGCTTTCTTT. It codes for CASSSPTGYTEAFF.

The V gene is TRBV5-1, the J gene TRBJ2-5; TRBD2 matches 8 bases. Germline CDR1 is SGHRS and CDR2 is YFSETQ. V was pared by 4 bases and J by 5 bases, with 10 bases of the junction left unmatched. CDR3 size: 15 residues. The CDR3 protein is CASSRETSGWETQYF. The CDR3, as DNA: TGCGCCAGCAGCCGCGAAACTAGCGGATGGGAGACCCAGTACTTC. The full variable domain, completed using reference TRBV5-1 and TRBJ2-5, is KAGVTQTPRYLIKTRGQQVTLSCSPISGHRSVSWYQQTPGQGLQFLFEYFSETQRNKGNFPGRFSGRQFSNSRSEMNVSTLELGDSALYLCASSRETSGWETQYFGPGTRLLVL.

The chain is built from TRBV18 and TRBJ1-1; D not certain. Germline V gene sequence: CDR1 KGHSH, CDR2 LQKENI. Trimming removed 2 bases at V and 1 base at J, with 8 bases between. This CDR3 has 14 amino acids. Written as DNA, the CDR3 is TGTGCCAGCTCACCAACGGCGGGGAACACTGAAGCTTTCTTT. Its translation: CASSPTAGNTEAFF.

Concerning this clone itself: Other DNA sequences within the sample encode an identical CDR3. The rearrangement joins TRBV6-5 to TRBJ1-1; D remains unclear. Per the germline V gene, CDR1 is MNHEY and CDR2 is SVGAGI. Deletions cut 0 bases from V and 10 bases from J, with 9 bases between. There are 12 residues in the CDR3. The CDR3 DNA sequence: TGTGCCAGCAGTTACTCTGGGGAAGGAGCTTTCTTT. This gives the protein CASSYSGEGAFF.

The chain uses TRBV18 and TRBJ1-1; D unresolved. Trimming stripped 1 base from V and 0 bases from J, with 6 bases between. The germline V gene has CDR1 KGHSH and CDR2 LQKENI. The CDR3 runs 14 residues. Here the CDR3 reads CASSPQGMNTEAFF. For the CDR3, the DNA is TGTGCCAGCTCACCACAGGGCATGAACACTGAAGCTTTCTTT.

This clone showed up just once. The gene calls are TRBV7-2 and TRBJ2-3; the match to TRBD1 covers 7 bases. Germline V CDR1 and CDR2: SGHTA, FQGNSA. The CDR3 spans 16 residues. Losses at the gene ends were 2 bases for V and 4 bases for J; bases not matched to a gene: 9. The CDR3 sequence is CASSLSSTGTPDTQYF. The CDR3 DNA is TGTGCCAGCAGCTTATCTTCGACAGGGACCCCAGATACGCAGTATTTT.

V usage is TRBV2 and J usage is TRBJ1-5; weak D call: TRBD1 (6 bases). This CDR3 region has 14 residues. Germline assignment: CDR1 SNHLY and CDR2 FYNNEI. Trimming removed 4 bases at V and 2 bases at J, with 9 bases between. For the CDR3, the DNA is TGTGCCAGCAGTGCAGGGGATGGCAATCAGCCCCAGCATTTT. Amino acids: CASSAGDGNQPQHF.

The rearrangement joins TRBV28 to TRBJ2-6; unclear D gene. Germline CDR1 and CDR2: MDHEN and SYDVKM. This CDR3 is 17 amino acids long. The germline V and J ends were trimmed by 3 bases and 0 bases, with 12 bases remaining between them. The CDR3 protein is CASSFTPISSGANVLTF. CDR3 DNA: TGTGCCAGCAGTTTTACGCCAATCAGCTCTGGGGCCAACGTCCTGACTTTC. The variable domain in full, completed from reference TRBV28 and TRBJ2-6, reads DVKVTQSSRYLVKRTGEKVFLECVQDMDHENMFWYRQDPGLGLRLIYFSYDVKMKEKGDIPEGYSVSREKKERFSLILESASTNQTSMYLCASSFTPISSGANVLTFGAGSRLTVL.

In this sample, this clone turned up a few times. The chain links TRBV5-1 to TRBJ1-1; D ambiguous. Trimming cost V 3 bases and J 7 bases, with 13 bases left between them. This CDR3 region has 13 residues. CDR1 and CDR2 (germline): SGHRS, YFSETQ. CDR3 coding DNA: TGCGCCAGCAGCTCCCCGGGGAGAATTGAAGCTTTCTTT. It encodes CASSSPGRIEAFF.

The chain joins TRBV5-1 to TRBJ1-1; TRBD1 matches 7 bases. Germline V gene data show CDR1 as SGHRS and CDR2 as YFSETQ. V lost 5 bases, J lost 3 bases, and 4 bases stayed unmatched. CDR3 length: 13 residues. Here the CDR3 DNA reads TGCGCCAGCAGATTTACAGGGGACACTGAAGCTTTCTTT. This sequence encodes CASRFTGDTEAFF.

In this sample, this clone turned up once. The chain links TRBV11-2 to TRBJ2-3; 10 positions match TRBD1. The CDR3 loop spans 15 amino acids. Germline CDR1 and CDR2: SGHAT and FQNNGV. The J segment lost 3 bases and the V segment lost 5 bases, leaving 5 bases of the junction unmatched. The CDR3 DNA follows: TGTGCCAGCAGCGGACAGGGGGGTTGGACAGATACGCAGTATTTT. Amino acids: CASSGQGGWTDTQYF.

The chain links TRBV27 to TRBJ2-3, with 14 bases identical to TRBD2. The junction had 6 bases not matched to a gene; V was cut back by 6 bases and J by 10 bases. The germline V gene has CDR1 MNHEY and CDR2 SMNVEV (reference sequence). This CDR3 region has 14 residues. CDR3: CASSPGTSGRSQYF. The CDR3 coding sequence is TGTGCCAGCAGCCCAGGGACTAGCGGGAGATCGCAGTATTTT.

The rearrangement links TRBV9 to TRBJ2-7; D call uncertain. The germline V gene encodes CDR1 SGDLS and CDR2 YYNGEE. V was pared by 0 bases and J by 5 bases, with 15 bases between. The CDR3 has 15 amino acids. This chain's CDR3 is CASSVALDPSDEQYF. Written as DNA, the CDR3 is TGTGCCAGCAGCGTAGCTCTTGACCCATCCGACGAGCAGTACTTC.

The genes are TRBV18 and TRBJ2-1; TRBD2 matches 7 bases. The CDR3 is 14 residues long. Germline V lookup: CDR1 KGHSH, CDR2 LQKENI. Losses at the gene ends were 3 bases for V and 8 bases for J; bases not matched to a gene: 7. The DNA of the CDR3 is TGTGCCAGCTCACCCGGACTAGGTTATTATGAGCAGTTCTTC. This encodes CASSPGLGYYEQFF.

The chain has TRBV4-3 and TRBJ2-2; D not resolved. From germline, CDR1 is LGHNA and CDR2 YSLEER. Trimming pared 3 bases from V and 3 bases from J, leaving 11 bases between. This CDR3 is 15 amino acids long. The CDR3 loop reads CASSHVGVDTGELFF. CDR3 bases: TGCGCCAGCAGCCACGTGGGTGTGGACACCGGGGAGCTGTTTTTT.

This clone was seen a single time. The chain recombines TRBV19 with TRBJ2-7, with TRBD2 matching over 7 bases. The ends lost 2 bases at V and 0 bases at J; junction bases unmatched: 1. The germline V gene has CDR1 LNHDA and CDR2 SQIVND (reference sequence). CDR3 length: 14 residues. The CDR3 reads CASSIRGSSYEQYF. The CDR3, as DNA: TGTGCCAGTAGTATACGCGGGAGCTCCTACGAGCAGTACTTC.